The entry below describes one T cell receptor beta chain. Libraries were prepared by immunoSEQ multiplex PCR; TCRdb keeps only in-frame clonotypes and omits some of them. The repertoire holds 150,000 to 190,000 clones, with around 84% as singletons. Germline trimming cut 6 bases from V and 6 bases from J; bases unmatched to any gene: 4. Germline V gene lookup returns CDR1 MNHEY and CDR2 SVGAGI. This CDR3 comprises 15 residues. This entry comes from a study of blood T cell repertoires in COVID-19. About the study: Acute-phase and convalescent COVID-19 samples originated in the United States, Italy and Spain.

The sequenced material came from peripheral blood. The source of this sequence is a woman between 45 and 65 years old with acute or convalescent COVID-19. The genes are TRBV6-5 and TRBJ2-2; 13 nucleotides match TRBD2. The chain's CDR3 is CASRVLAGGSGELFF. For the CDR3, the DNA is TGTGCCAGCAGGGTACTAGCGGGGGGGTCCGGGGAGCTGTTTTTT.